This note documents a single TCR beta chain sequence. This record comes from a study of technical replicates of blood from a handful of donors. Per germline, CDR1 GTSNPN and CDR2 SVGIG (reference sequence). The V end was cut by 2 bases, the J end by 7 bases, with 12 bases between. The CDR3 length is 14 residues. TCRdb's copy holds only in-frame clones and misses some; the assay was immunoSEQ multiplex PCR. There are about 85,000 clones in the sample; roughly 94% occur only once, and less than 0.3% lies in the top ten. This chain links TRBV30 with TRBJ1-6; D may be TRBD1 (5 bases). This sequence was found in a human donor in good health. Material for sequencing was T cells isolated from PBMCs. CDR3 sequence: CAWSRRGGNSPLHF. The DNA of the CDR3 is TGTGCCTGGAGTCGGAGGGGCGGCAATTCACCCCTCCACTTT.